This T cell receptor (beta chain) was observed in a study of response to subunit inactivated influenza vaccine. Whole-study findings and limits: The authors suggested that few new T cells are recruited per seasonal influenza vaccination.

The CDR3 loop spans 13 amino acids. The V end lost 5 bases, the J end lost 6 bases, and 14 bases lay between the germline ends. A single record per CDR3 protein comes from TCRdb applying MiXCR to the RT-PCR reads. Among hundreds of thousands of distinct CDR3 sequences, approximately 15% were seen once, and the ten largest hold roughly 11%. This clonotype was seen ten or more times. As yet, its antigen is unknown. The sample consisted of PBMCs from blood, taken approximately 12 days after vaccination. The clonotype was recovered from a man aged 50 to 60 who received an inactivated influenza vaccine. The chain carries TRBV12-3 or TRBV12-4 and TRBJ2-7; D remains ambiguous. CDR3 DNA: TGTGCCAGCAGTGTACTTAAGGGCGGCGAGCAGTACTTC. Encoded protein: CASSVLKGGEQYF.